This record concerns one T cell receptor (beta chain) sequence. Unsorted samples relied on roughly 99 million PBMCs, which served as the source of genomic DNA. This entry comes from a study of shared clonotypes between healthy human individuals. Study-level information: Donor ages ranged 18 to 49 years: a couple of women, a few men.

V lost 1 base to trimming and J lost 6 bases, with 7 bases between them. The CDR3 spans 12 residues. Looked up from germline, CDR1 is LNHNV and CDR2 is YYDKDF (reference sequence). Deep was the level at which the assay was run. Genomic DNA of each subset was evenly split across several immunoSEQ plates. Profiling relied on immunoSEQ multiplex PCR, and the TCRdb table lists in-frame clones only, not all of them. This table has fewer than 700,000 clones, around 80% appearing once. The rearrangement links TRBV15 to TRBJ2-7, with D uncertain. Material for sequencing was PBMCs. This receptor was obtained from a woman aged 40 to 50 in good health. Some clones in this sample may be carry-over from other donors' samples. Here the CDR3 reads CATSRASREQYF. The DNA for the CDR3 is TGTGCCACCAGCAGAGCGTCCCGCGAGCAGTACTTC.